The clone carrying this TCR beta chain was seen a few times. The antigen remains undetermined. The data derive from a study of beta chain features in type 1 diabetes. Looking at the study overall: The study found patients and healthy donors alike in age, gender and cell yields. Study outcomes and limitations: High-TCR-expressing cells could be over-represented by cDNA sequencing. Across all four CD4+ subsets, people with type 1 diabetes showed modestly shorter TCRB CDR3s.

The authors reverse transcribed all of the isolated RNA, so sequencing captured expressed TCRB transcripts. The repertoire was sequenced with immunoSEQ multiplex PCR; TCRdb's copy has only in-frame clones and lacks some. Of 100,000 to 150,000 clones in the sample, roughly a sixth were seen once. The germline V gene encodes CDR1 SGHTA and CDR2 FQGNSA. The CDR3 extends over 13 amino acids. V gave up 4 bases and J gave up 6 bases; unmatched junction bases: 4. This sequence was found in a man between 18 and 29 years old with type 1 diabetes. The V and J genes are TRBV7-2 and TRBJ2-3, with 7 bases identical to TRBD2. The specimen was central memory CD4+ T cells from blood. The CDR3 coding sequence is TGTGCCAGCAGCTCGCGGGAGCGGGATACGCAGTATTTT. It yields the protein CASSSRERDTQYF.